This TCR beta chain was captured by sequencing in a study of CD8 T cells in ankylosing spondylitis. This CDR3 spans 16 amino acids. The J segment lost 7 bases and the V segment lost 0 bases, leaving 9 bases of the junction unmatched. TCRdb itself ran the 5' RACE reads through MiXCR, one entry per CDR3 protein. The repertoire includes over 200,000 distinct CDR3 sequences, roughly 10% of them detected once, and roughly a fifth sits in the top ten. This clonotype was sampled from a male donor with ankylosing spondylitis or in good health (not recorded which). The sequencing input was blood, either unsorted or a sorted T cell fraction (not recorded which). This rearrangement joins TRBV12-3 or TRBV12-4 to TRBJ2-4; 7 bases are shared with TRBD2. The CDR3 DNA sequence: TGTGCCAGCAGTTTAGCGCTGGGGGGAGGGTGGAACATTCAGTACTTC. Residues: CASSLALGGGWNIQYF.